The sequence of this TCR beta chain was determined in a study of technical replicates of blood from four donors. Sequenced by immunoSEQ multiplex PCR; TCRdb stores in-frame clones only, minus some. The sample lists 70,000 to 80,000 clones; about 90% were seen once. Germline V lookup: CDR1 SGHDN, CDR2 FVKESK. The length of the CDR3 is 16 residues. V lost 1 base, J lost 0 bases, and 10 bases lay in between. Input material: T cells isolated from PBMCs. The sequence came from a human donor in good health. The rearrangement uses TRBV14 and TRBJ1-3; D gene uncertain. The DNA for the CDR3 is TGTGCCAGCAGCCAAGTCGGAGGGCTCTCTGGAAACACCATATATTTT. Its translation is CASSQVGGLSGNTIYF.